The 30 T cell receptor beta chains below were found in one sample sequenced in a study of glioma-infiltrating T cells after dendritic cell vaccination. Stated time point: after dendritic cell vaccination, including at tumor progression/relapse. This table comes from immunoSEQ multiplex PCR, and its TCRdb copy is limited to in-frame clones, with some not included. The sample has tens of thousands of clones, roughly four fifths seen once. The source was blood, collected after dendritic cell vaccination. Receptors were obtained from a human donor with glioblastoma.

The chain joins TRBV6-1 to TRBJ2-1; tentatively, D is TRBD1 (5 bases). Looked up from germline, CDR1 is MNHNS and CDR2 is SASEGT. The CDR3 is 15 residues long. The ends were cut back, 5 bases at V and 2 bases at J, with 13 bases in the middle. CDR3 DNA sequence: TGTGCCAGCAGTCTGGGGCGCCCCCCCTACAATGAGCAGTTCTTC. Translating gives CASSLGRPPYNEQFF.

V is TRBV7-9 and J is TRBJ2-3, with TRBD2 matching 9 bases. The CDR3 totals 17 residues. The J segment lost 1 base and the V segment lost 3 bases, leaving 8 bases of the junction unmatched. Germline assignment: CDR1 SEHNR and CDR2 FQNEAQ (reference sequence). The CDR3 here is CASSFSGGQLGTDTQYF. CDR3 bases: TGTGCCAGCAGCTTTAGCGGGGGACAACTGGGCACAGATACGCAGTATTTT.

The V gene is TRBV9, the J gene TRBJ1-2; no clear D. V lost 0 bases to trimming and J lost 2 bases, with 8 bases between them. This CDR3 has 14 amino acids. Per germline, CDR1 SGDLS and CDR2 YYNGEE. Written as DNA, the CDR3 is TGTGCCAGCAGCGTAGGCCCCGAGAACTATGGCTACACCTTC. Translating it yields CASSVGPENYGYTF. The entire variable domain, with the rest obtained from reference TRBV9 and TRBJ1-2, is as follows: DSGVTQTPKHLITATGQRVTLRCSPRSGDLSVYWYQQSLDQGLQFLIQYYNGEERAKGNILERFSAQQFPDLHSELNLSSLELGDSALYFCASSVGPENYGYTFGSGTRLTVV.

The V and J genes are TRBV5-1 and TRBJ1-1; TRBD1 matches 8 bases. The CDR3 contains 14 residues. Germline CDR1 is SGHRS and CDR2 is YFSETQ. Germline trimming cut 5 bases from V and 6 bases from J; bases unmatched to any gene: 9. The CDR3 reads CASREQGDASEAFF. Here the CDR3 DNA reads TGCGCCAGCAGGGAACAGGGGGACGCCTCTGAAGCTTTCTTT.

This chain uses TRBV5-1 with TRBJ2-7; tentatively, D is TRBD1 (6 bases). This CDR3 comprises 14 residues. V was pared by 0 bases and J by 6 bases, with 13 bases between. From germline, CDR1 is SGHRS and CDR2 YFSETQ. CDR3: CASSLDRAVLEQYF. CDR3 DNA: TGCGCCAGCAGCTTGGACAGGGCAGTGCTCGAGCAGTACTTC.

The chain employs TRBV15 and TRBJ1-5; TRBD1 matches at 7 bases. The germline CDR1 and CDR2 sequences are LNHNV and YYDKDF (reference sequence). Trimming took 3 bases from V and 0 from J; bases not matched to a gene: 11. The CDR3 covers 18 residues. This chain's CDR3 is CATSSSSGTVRSNQPQHF. The DNA of the CDR3 is TGTGCCACCAGCAGCTCGTCAGGGACAGTCCGTAGCAATCAGCCCCAGCATTTT.

CDR3 sequence: CASSTRDRAADTQYF. The CDR3 region has the DNA TGTGCCAGCAGTACCCGGGACAGGGCAGCAGATACGCAGTATTTT. V is TRBV6-1 and J is TRBJ2-3; 9 bases map to TRBD1. CDR3 size: 15 residues. Germline trimming cut 5 bases from V and 4 bases from J; bases unmatched to any gene: 7. The germline V gene has CDR1 MNHNS and CDR2 SASEGT.

The chain employs TRBV6-5 and TRBJ1-2, with a tentative D call TRBD1 (5 bases). The CDR3 is 14 residues long. Trimming pared 5 bases from V and 0 bases from J, leaving 10 bases between. Germline V gene data show CDR1 as MNHEY and CDR2 as SVGAGI. CDR3 sequence: CASSPGTSNYGYTF. DNA for the CDR3: TGTGCCAGCAGTCCCGGGACTTCTAACTATGGCTACACCTTC.

The chain uses TRBV2 and TRBJ1-1; 9 bases agree with TRBD1. CDR1 and CDR2 (germline): SNHLY, FYNNEI. The junction had 4 bases not matched to a gene; V was cut back by 4 bases and J by 4 bases. The length of the CDR3 is 14 residues. For the CDR3, the DNA is TGTGCCAGCAGTGGGGGACAGGGAATCACTGAAGCTTTCTTT. Amino acids: CASSGGQGITEAFF.

This clone was counted ten times or more. The J gene is TRBJ2-3, the V gene TRBV11-2; 9 bases map to TRBD2. Germline-derived CDR1 and CDR2 are SGHAT and FQNNGV. V was pared by 6 bases and J by 2 bases, with 6 bases of the junction left unmatched. This CDR3 spans 15 amino acids. The CDR3 reads CASSEASGATDTQYF. The CDR3 nucleotides read TGTGCCAGCAGTGAGGCTAGCGGGGCCACAGATACGCAGTATTTT. The full variable domain, in which reference TRBV11-2 and TRBJ2-3 provide the parts outside the CDR3, is EAGVAQSPRYKIIEKRQSVAFWCNPISGHATLYWYQQILGQGPKLLIQFQNNGVVDDSQLPKDRFSAERLKGVDSTLKIQPAKLEDSAVYLCASSEASGATDTQYFGPGTRLTVL.

The rearrangement uses TRBV9 and TRBJ1-1; D is unresolved. The CDR3 is made up of 15 amino acids. From germline, CDR1 is SGDLS and CDR2 YYNGEE. Trimming cost V 6 bases and J 0 bases, with 15 bases left between them. CDR3 in DNA: TGTGCCAGCAACGCGGAAGTCGGGGTGAACACTGAAGCTTTCTTT. This codes for CASNAEVGVNTEAFF.

Notes on this clone: The junction departs from the called germline gene at one end, perhaps through a read error. The identical CDR3 is also encoded by other nucleotide sequences in the sample. The chain has TRBV7-9 and TRBJ1-2; 8 nucleotides line up with TRBD1. Looked up from germline, CDR1 is SEHNR and CDR2 is FQNEAQ (reference sequence). This CDR3 spans 14 amino acids. CDR3 loop: CASSLVGQGRQVTF. DNA of the CDR3: TGTGCCAGCAGCTTAGTAGGACAGGGCCGTCAGGTGACCTTT. The variable domain in full, completed from reference TRBV7-9 and TRBJ1-2, reads DTGVSQNPRHKITKRGQNVTFRCDPISEHNRLYWYRQTLGQGPEFLTYFQNEAQLEKSRLLSDRFSAERPKGSFSTLEIQRTEQGDSAMYLCASSLVGQGRQVTFGSGTRLTVV.

The rearrangement uses TRBV7-9 and TRBJ2-1, with 14 bases aligning to TRBD2. With V trimmed by 7 bases and J by 1 base, 9 bases remained unmatched. Per germline, CDR1 SEHNR and CDR2 FQNEAQ (reference sequence). The CDR3 runs to 18 residues. The CDR3 DNA follows: TGTGCCAGCACCACGACTAGCGGGGGGGCTCAGTCCTACAATGAGCAGTTCTTC. It specifies CASTTTSGGAQSYNEQFF. The full variable domain, with the rest looked up from reference TRBV7-9 and TRBJ2-1, is DTGVSQNPRHKITKRGQNVTFRCDPISEHNRLYWYRQTLGQGPEFLTYFQNEAQLEKSRLLSDRFSAERPKGSFSTLEIQRTEQGDSAMYLCASTTTSGGAQSYNEQFFGPGTRLTVL.

DNA of the CDR3: TGTGCCAGCACCCCGGAGGATAGGGAGACCCAGTACTTC. Protein sequence: CASTPEDRETQYF. V and J are TRBV7-2 and TRBJ2-5; a possible D gene is TRBD2 (5 bases). V lost 7 bases, J lost 5 bases, and 14 bases lay in between. The CDR3 covers 13 residues. Germline V gene lookup returns CDR1 SGHTA and CDR2 FQGNSA.

This chain joins TRBV27 and TRBJ2-2; unclear D gene. Between the trimmed V and J ends, which lost 6 bases and 8 bases, there was a span of 10 bases. The CDR3 totals 12 residues. Germline V lookup: CDR1 MNHEY, CDR2 SMNVEV (reference sequence). The CDR3 here is CASRPPRGELFF. DNA for the CDR3: TGTGCCAGCAGACCCCCGAGGGGGGAGCTGTTTTTT.

The chain joins TRBV5-6 to TRBJ2-3, with 8 bases aligning to TRBD2. CDR3 length equals 13 residues. Germline assignment: CDR1 SGHDT and CDR2 YYEEEE. J was trimmed by 6 bases and V by 5 bases; bases with no gene match: 5. CDR3 sequence: CASRGLGADTQYF. The CDR3 nucleotides read TGTGCCAGCAGGGGACTAGGTGCCGATACGCAGTATTTT.

The rearrangement joins TRBV5-6 to TRBJ1-2; 9 nucleotides line up with TRBD1. The CDR3 is 16 amino acids. The V gene's germline CDR1 is SGHDT and CDR2 YYEEEE. Germline trimming cut 4 bases from V and 4 bases from J; bases unmatched to any gene: 11. CDR3: CASSIGTGGARYGYTF. DNA of the CDR3: TGTGCCAGCAGCATAGGAACAGGGGGCGCACGCTATGGCTACACCTTC. Full variable domain (outside the CDR3, taken from reference TRBV5-6 and TRBJ1-2): DAGVTQSPTHLIKTRGQQVTLRCSPKSGHDTVSWYQQALGQGPQFIFQYYEEEERQRGNFPDRFSGHQFPNYSSELNVNALLLGDSALYLCASSIGTGGARYGYTFGSGTRLTVV.

This chain uses TRBV16 with TRBJ1-5; D may be TRBD1 (6 bases). Germline V gene sequence: CDR1 KGHSY, CDR2 FQNENV. Trimming removed 5 bases at V and 1 base at J, with 12 bases between. CDR3 length equals 15 residues. In DNA form, the CDR3 reads TGTGCCAGCAGCGTACAGGGTAACAGCAATCAGCCCCAGCATTTT. Protein sequence: CASSVQGNSNQPQHF. The full variable domain, in which reference TRBV16 and TRBJ1-5 provide the parts outside the CDR3, is GEEVAQTPKHLVRGEGQKAKLYCAPIKGHSYVFWYQQVLKNEFKFLISFQNENVFDETGMPKERFSAKCLPNSPCSLEIQATKLEDSAVYFCASSVQGNSNQPQHFGDGTRLSIL.

V gene TRBV30 combines with J gene TRBJ1-3; no clear D. V gave up 0 bases and J gave up 0 bases, with 9 bases separating them. The CDR3 is 15 amino acids. Germline assignment: CDR1 GTSNPN and CDR2 SVGIG (reference sequence). CDR3 in DNA: TGTGCCTGGAGTGTAGTACAGCACTCTGGAAACACCATATATTTT. This translates into CAWSVVQHSGNTIYF.

The rearrangement joins TRBV15 to TRBJ1-2; TRBD1 matches at 10 bases. V was clipped by 9 bases and J by 2 bases; unmatched bases: 0. There are 12 residues in the CDR3. Germline lookup yields CDR1 LNHNV and CDR2 YYDKDF (reference sequence). The CDR3 nucleotides are TGTGCCACGGGACAGGGGAACTATGGCTACACCTTC. Its translation is CATGQGNYGYTF.

This rearrangement joins TRBV27 to TRBJ2-7, with 9 bases matching TRBD1. This CDR3 comprises 14 residues. Losses at the gene ends were 0 bases for V and 4 bases for J; bases not matched to a gene: 1. CDR1 and CDR2 from the germline V gene are MNHEY and SMNVEV (reference sequence). The CDR3 coding sequence is TGTGCCAGCAGTTTATCGGGGACAGGGTACGAGCAGTACTTC. It is translated as CASSLSGTGYEQYF.

The chain has TRBV5-4 and TRBJ2-7, with D possibly TRBD1 on 6 matching bases. This CDR3 has 14 residues. Trimming took off 5 bases at V and 1 base at J, with 13 bases between the two ends. Germline V CDR1 and CDR2: SGHNT, YYREEE (reference sequence). The CDR3 nucleotides read TGTGCCAGCAGTCCTTTTAGGGGGTCCTACGAGCAGTACTTC. It encodes CASSPFRGSYEQYF.

CDR3 residues: CASSESGEGNQPQHF. The CDR3 DNA sequence: TGTGCCAGCAGTGAATCCGGGGAAGGCAATCAGCCCCAGCATTTT. The chain couples TRBV2 to TRBJ1-5; D is uncertain. The CDR3 consists of 15 residues. Germline V CDR1 and CDR2: SNHLY, FYNNEI. V was cut by 2 bases and J by 2 bases, with 10 bases left in between.

The V gene is TRBV11-2, the J gene TRBJ2-3, with D uncertain. V was cut by 5 bases and J by 4 bases, with 16 bases left in between. Looked up from germline, CDR1 is SGHAT and CDR2 is FQNNGV. The CDR3 spans 15 residues. CDR3 in amino acids: CASSLIPGSSDTQYF. DNA of the CDR3: TGTGCCAGCAGCCTCATCCCGGGTTCATCAGATACGCAGTATTTT.

This chain connects TRBV7-2 to TRBJ2-2; D gene ambiguous. Germline loops: CDR1 SGHTA, CDR2 FQGNSA. V shed 5 bases and J shed 6 bases, with 13 bases lying between them. This CDR3 contains 14 residues. Here the CDR3 reads CASSAYQIAGELFF. In DNA form, the CDR3 reads TGTGCCAGCAGCGCGTACCAAATCGCCGGGGAGCTGTTTTTT.

The chain carries TRBV27 and TRBJ2-7, with 9 positions matching TRBD1. J was trimmed by 5 bases and V by 5 bases; bases with no gene match: 10. Per the germline V gene, CDR1 is MNHEY and CDR2 is SMNVEV (reference sequence). This CDR3 is 15 amino acids long. The CDR3: CASSRPGTGINEQYF. CDR3 DNA: TGTGCCAGCAGTCGCCCCGGGACAGGGATCAACGAGCAGTACTTC.

The chain links TRBV5-1 to TRBJ2-2; 7 nucleotides line up with TRBD2. The V segment lost 6 bases and the J segment 0 bases; nucleotides outside the gene matches: 2. This CDR3 contains 14 residues. Germline values: CDR1 SGHRS, CDR2 YFSETQ. The CDR3 here is CASKRGPNTGELFF. In nucleotides, the CDR3 is TGCGCCAGCAAGCGGGGACCGAACACCGGGGAGCTGTTTTTT.

The chain employs TRBV23-1 and TRBJ2-7; D gene unclear. TRBV23-1 is sorted into the ORF group, with uncertain function. This CDR3 is built from 13 residues. V was clipped by 2 bases and J by 4 bases, with 9 bases between them. The CDR3 sequence is CASSQGPRYEQYF. DNA for the CDR3: TGCGCCAGCAGTCAAGGGCCCCGGTACGAGCAGTACTTC.

The J gene is TRBJ1-1, the V gene TRBV7-2; 8 bases are shared with TRBD1. The CDR3 sequence is 14 residues long. With V trimmed by 5 bases and J by 3 bases, 5 bases remained unmatched. Germline V gene lookup returns CDR1 SGHTA and CDR2 FQGNSA. CDR3 sequence (DNA): TGTGCCAGCAGCAAACAGGGGGGGTACACTGAAGCTTTCTTT. Protein product: CASSKQGGYTEAFF.

The chain is built from TRBV7-9 and TRBJ2-1, with 12 bases that match TRBD2. Germline V gene sequence: CDR1 SEHNR, CDR2 FQNEAQ (reference sequence). J gave up 3 bases and V 5 bases, and 8 bases lay outside the gene matches. The CDR3 runs to 17 residues. Written as DNA, the CDR3 is TGTGCCAGCAGCCCTAGGACTAGCGGGGACCACTACAATGAGCAGTTCTTC. Amino acid sequence: CASSPRTSGDHYNEQFF.